A selection of T cell receptor beta chains follows, all from one sample in a study of identical twins. TCRdb itself ran the 5' RACE reads through MiXCR, one entry per CDR3 protein. The sample has under 900,000 distinct CDR3 sequences; around a sixth are singletons. This sample also belongs to another study, concerning T cells expressing NK-cell markers.

The sequenced material came from PBMCs. The receptors come from a woman younger than 35 in good health. The conserved cysteine and the conserved F or W are not part of the CDR3 here. Each record gives: V gene, J gene, CDR3 protein.

V gene: TRBV7-2; J gene: TRBJ2-2; CDR3 protein: ASSLGARNTGELF
V gene: TRBV10-3; J gene: TRBJ2-1; CDR3 protein: AIRGRYNEQF
V gene: TRBV7-6; J gene: TRBJ1-5; CDR3 protein: ASSLEIYQPQH
V gene: TRBV5-6; J gene: TRBJ2-5; CDR3 protein: ASSELLAGGQSVWTQY
V gene: TRBV7-2; J gene: TRBJ2-1; CDR3 protein: ASSSDLGGYNEQF
V gene: TRBV2; J gene: TRBJ1-1; CDR3 protein: ASSEEGAYGEAF
V gene: TRBV6-2/TRBV6-3; J gene: TRBJ1-6; CDR3 protein: ASSQSGGRSPLH
V gene: TRBV5-6; J gene: TRBJ2-1; CDR3 protein: ASSLGLAGVGGEQF
V gene: TRBV6-6; J gene: TRBJ2-2; CDR3 protein: ASAPGLGELF
V gene: TRBV7-2; J gene: TRBJ1-6; CDR3 protein: ASSPLWAGQGNSPLH
V gene: TRBV5-5; J gene: TRBJ1-2; CDR3 protein: ASTEGTDNYGYT
V gene: TRBV9; J gene: TRBJ2-1; CDR3 protein: ASSVVGGAAYNEQF
V gene: TRBV12-3/TRBV12-4; J gene: TRBJ2-3; CDR3 protein: ASSPLLDRTDTQY
V gene: TRBV10-3; J gene: TRBJ2-3; CDR3 protein: AISDVRTTDTQY
V gene: TRBV5-1; J gene: TRBJ2-7; CDR3 protein: ASSLEVSGSYEQY
V gene: TRBV12-3/TRBV12-4; J gene: TRBJ2-3; CDR3 protein: ASSLNGPSDIGADTQY
V gene: TRBV6-5; J gene: TRBJ2-1; CDR3 protein: ASSSPRGQF
V gene: TRBV10-2; J gene: TRBJ2-1; CDR3 protein: ASSDSGGASNEQF
V gene: TRBV6-5; J gene: TRBJ1-2; CDR3 protein: ASSYSQGDYGYT
V gene: TRBV10-3; J gene: TRBJ2-7; CDR3 protein: AISDWAYEQY
V gene: TRBV5-5; J gene: TRBJ1-4; CDR3 protein: ASSLEGERATNEKLF
V gene: TRBV20-1; J gene: TRBJ2-2; CDR3 protein: SARDVPGELF
V gene: TRBV6-2/TRBV6-3; J gene: TRBJ2-4; CDR3 protein: ASSYRPTVLAKNIQY
V gene: TRBV15; J gene: TRBJ1-2; CDR3 protein: ATSKGDRVLVPLYGYT
V gene: TRBV19; J gene: TRBJ2-5; CDR3 protein: ASSSTFGETQY
V gene: TRBV4-2; J gene: TRBJ2-3; CDR3 protein: ASSLQNGARGTDTQY
V gene: TRBV6-6; J gene: TRBJ2-1; CDR3 protein: ASSWDLNEQF
V gene: TRBV7-9; J gene: TRBJ2-7; CDR3 protein: ASSRDVDYEQY
V gene: TRBV5-1; J gene: TRBJ2-1; CDR3 protein: ASSLDRQGEQF
V gene: TRBV7-2; J gene: TRBJ2-1; CDR3 protein: ASSLRTQTGRYEQF
V gene: TRBV7-9; J gene: TRBJ1-5; CDR3 protein: ASSLGRQNNQPQH
V gene: TRBV20-1; J gene: TRBJ1-3; CDR3 protein: SAILPNSGNTIY
V gene: TRBV14; J gene: TRBJ2-7; CDR3 protein: ASSSRTSGRGIIEQY
V gene: TRBV3-1; J gene: TRBJ2-1; CDR3 protein: ACSTYDYSPSSYNEQF
V gene: TRBV6-1; J gene: TRBJ1-1; CDR3 protein: ASSPGQGHSTEAF
V gene: TRBV12-3/TRBV12-4; J gene: TRBJ2-2; CDR3 protein: ASRRQGASTGELF
V gene: TRBV5-8; J gene: TRBJ2-3; CDR3 protein: ASSGRSPGRDTQY
V gene: TRBV30; J gene: TRBJ2-7; CDR3 protein: ALANSGLTNKWNYEQY
V gene: TRBV5-6; J gene: TRBJ1-2; CDR3 protein: ASSLGGVEGYT
V gene: TRBV30; J gene: TRBJ1-2; CDR3 protein: AWSLGAANYGYT
V gene: TRBV20-1; J gene: TRBJ2-3; CDR3 protein: SASKAGDTQY
V gene: TRBV18; J gene: TRBJ1-5; CDR3 protein: ASSREGVGNQPQH
V gene: TRBV6-5; J gene: TRBJ2-1; CDR3 protein: ASSYSLGGDGDEQF
V gene: TRBV6-5; J gene: TRBJ2-1; CDR3 protein: ASSYSPASVGYNEQF
V gene: TRBV20-1; J gene: TRBJ2-6; CDR3 protein: SAPGISGANVLT
V gene: TRBV29-1; J gene: TRBJ2-1; CDR3 protein: SAKNWNEQF
V gene: TRBV4-2; J gene: TRBJ2-4; CDR3 protein: ASSPRGGDIQY
V gene: TRBV4-2; J gene: TRBJ2-3; CDR3 protein: ASSQSRTSGDPDTQY
V gene: TRBV6-5; J gene: TRBJ2-1; CDR3 protein: ASSSGTVARYEQF
V gene: TRBV20-1; J gene: TRBJ2-3; CDR3 protein: SAHSLAGASTDTQY
V gene: TRBV7-9; J gene: TRBJ2-7; CDR3 protein: ASAGSLEQY
V gene: TRBV6-1; J gene: TRBJ1-2; CDR3 protein: ASGGVTGSYGYT
V gene: TRBV4-2; J gene: TRBJ2-3; CDR3 protein: ASSPGHTTDTQY
V gene: TRBV12-3/TRBV12-4; J gene: TRBJ1-5; CDR3 protein: ASSNRVPSQPQH
V gene: TRBV29-1; J gene: TRBJ2-2; CDR3 protein: SVEGTTNTGELF